This T cell receptor (beta chain) emerged from a study of cytomegalovirus exposure and HLA in healthy donors (dated by TCRdb to the late 2010s). Describing the broader study: According to an earlier analysis of 450 to 650 of the donors, 150 million to 200 million T cells yielded over 100 million unique TCR beta sequences and around 300 Gb of sequence data. A later analysis re-examined previously published TCR beta repertoires from more than 600 donors and added high-resolution HLA genotyping to investigate patterns of TCR occurrence. Typing coverage varied by locus: roughly 629-640 donors for A, B, C, DRB1 and DQB1; approximately 500 for DQA1; more than 600 for DPA1; more than 450 for DPB1. Donor age, sex, ethnicity and CMV serostatus were compiled together with the repertoire data. An early release that covered fewer than 800 HLA-typed donors contained approximately 300 gigabases of sequencing data and tens of millions of unique TCR sequences. In an earlier analysis of 500 to 650 of the donors, high-throughput TCR beta sequencing was used to judge whether each TCR beta V gene segment behaved as functional or pseudogenic. The T cell repertoires of some 670 subjects were profiled by immunosequencing and related to cytomegalovirus serostatus. HLA typing included class I and class II loci at four-digit resolution. Roughly five DR-DQ haplotypes were handled as single units for association and clustering, since linkage in the cohort was strong. All discovery cohort repertoires had been generated on a single sequencing platform. Of the approximately 370 genotyped donors, over 80% were placed in the genetic ancestry cluster associated with self-reported Caucasian donors. The study aimed to test whether cataloging public T cell receptors could reveal signatures of past pathogen exposure. Genome-wide SNP genotypes for about 65% of the roughly 700 donors were used in a later genetic analysis, which treated that subset as a discovery cohort. Rather than drawing on any new phenotypic data, the later analysis identified candidate immune exposures from TCR beta sequences and the way those sequences occurred across donors. High-throughput TCR immunosequencing, statistical association of individual TCRs with disease status, and machine learning were combined to predict cytomegalovirus infection status. Along with the approximately 700-subject first cohort, a separate validation cohort of over 90 different subjects was used. Among some 410 genotyped donors of the cohort, an average of roughly 240,000 unique TCR beta nucleotide sequences were sequenced per donor, 15% to 20% of them non-productive. Summary of the overall study and its limitations: A later analysis found that TCR association rates varied across HLA loci, with DRB1 alleles showing the most associated TCRs and HLA-C alleles the fewest. Linkage disequilibrium might explain the correlated functional status among segregating V segments, but an unknown experimental factor could not be ruled out. According to a later genetic analysis, donors in an Asian-associated ancestry cluster had fewer N-insertions in productive TCRs than the approximately 710-donor mean. Because the 87-base-pair reads could not distinguish some IMGT-functional V segments, including TRBV6-2 and TRBV6-3, those segments were excluded. The authors suggested that the approach could potentially be extended to other disease states and immunological phenotypes. When HLA alleles, especially DR and DQ, strongly co-occurred, attributing TCR associations to individual alleles was difficult. Because HLA typing was unavailable for some donors at each locus, only the typed subset was used in association tests. A later analysis reported that several top co-occurrence clusters appeared linked to parvovirus B19, influenza, CMV and Epstein-Barr virus. Across donors, most TCR sequences were observed very rarely, whereas some public TCRs were present in many individuals. A later analysis associated 16,951 TCR beta sequences with specific HLA alleles at a false discovery rate of 0.05. This cohort had only TCR beta chains sequenced, and the lack of alpha or paired-chain data limited which features could be detected. A group of highly shared sequence variants was considered likely to be a technical artifact of the sequencing pipeline. According to a later analysis, most CMV-associated TCR beta chains appeared to be HLA-restricted, and the HLA associations seemed to be driven largely by CMV exposure. Cytomegalovirus status was reported to be diagnosed by the classifier with high specificity and sensitivity in both the original and validation cohorts. The study listed 164 TCR beta chains as associated with cytomegalovirus. Sequencing depth was assumed to be roughly uniform across donors in the presence/absence analyses, though that assumption may not hold. CMV serostatus was the only immune exposure information available for the cohort. A further reported finding was that TCR beta sequences accurately predicted the HLA-A and HLA-B alleles for most subjects in the first cohort. The earlier analysis of almost 600 of the donors excluded about 16 rarely observed V segments, including chromosome 9 orphons, because counts were too low. Broadly in line with IMGT annotations, most TCR beta V segments showed up in productive rearrangements about 87% or about 30% of the time in an earlier analysis of several hundred of the donors. In vitro tests confirmed that three of the cytomegalovirus-associated TCR beta chains recognize cytomegalovirus antigens. An association between a missense DCLRE1C variant and V-gene and J-gene trimming of TCR beta chains was found in a later genetic analysis and replicated in an independent cohort. In a later analysis, HLA-associated TCR beta chains showed more clonal expansion and lower generation probabilities than non-associated chains that were equally common.

The CDR3 runs 18 amino acids, cysteine and phenylalanine included. Just the 54-base CDR3 DNA is kept, in frame starting at base 1. For CDR1 and CDR2, the germline V gene lists SGHDT and YYEEEE. The germline V end is reduced by 0 bases and the J end by 13 bases; junction bases left unmatched: 14. The cohort was made up of approximately 670 healthy bone marrow donors. Cohort members were all nominally healthy when sampled, although unrecorded immune exposures were likely present. The donor tested CMV seronegative and was one of the 352 seronegative cohort members. A peripheral blood sample was collected from each donor, and TCR beta sequencing was performed on peripheral blood mononuclear cells. Genomic DNA extraction from the blood cell samples was performed with the Qiagen DNeasy Blood Extraction Kit. Concerning this clone: What this receptor recognizes is not known. Per-nucleotide qualities are absent, and no much larger clonotype sits a single base away.

Receptor amplification or capture employed the immunoSEQ multiplex PCR assay. For the multiplex PCR, a mixture combining 60 forward primers for TCR Vbeta segments and 13 reverse primers for TCR Jbeta segments was used. A multiplex PCR assay on genomic DNA amplified the CDR3 region of rearranged TCR beta genes. The amplified TCR beta libraries were sequenced on the Illumina HiSeq System as 87-base-pair reads. The study's processing was this. A later analysis tallied 75 million to 95 million unique TCR beta chains across the approximately 670 repertoires, and about 10 million of those chains were shared by two or more donors. Raw reads were error-corrected and collapsed into unique sequences with a nearest-neighbor algorithm that merged closely related sequences to remove PCR and sequencing errors. Alignment of CDR3 sequences to IMGT reference sequences was used to assign V, D and J gene segments. Each retained sequence needed at least a six-nucleotide match to both a V gene segment and a J gene segment. Rearrangements were classified as productive when the CDR3 lacked stop codons and remained in frame with V and J, and all other rearrangements were classified as non-productive. Following IMGT convention, CDR3 was defined as the stretch from the second conserved V-encoded cysteine to the conserved J-encoded phenylalanine. In an earlier analysis of approximately 590 of the donors, sequences lacking an unambiguous match to a single V gene segment were excluded. In an earlier analysis of 450 to 700 of the donors, V segments were called functional above 56.7% productive rearrangements and were called segregating when the between-donor standard deviation exceeded 5%. A statistical classification framework was built to diagnose cytomegalovirus status from the catalog of TCR beta chain sequences. In a later analysis, TCR nucleotide sequences were compared against IMGT/GENE-DB human TR gene sequences so that V and J genes could be assigned. Using the TCRdist pipeline, a later analysis assigned CDR3 sequences along with most-parsimonious VDJ recombination scenarios. In a later analysis, each TCR beta chain was defined by its CDR3 amino acid sequence together with its V-gene family, and reads without a unique V-gene family were excluded. In a later analysis, 450 to 600 highly shared, low-generation-probability nucleotide sequences were removed to address suspected cross-contamination and a sequencing artifact. A later analysis calculated a clonal expansion index for each public chain from normalized within-repertoire ranks of inferred template counts. In a later analysis, generation probabilities were computed using a VDJ recombination model fitted to out-of-frame rearrangements, and the results were checked against IGoR. In a later analysis, hypergeometric tests were used to score TCR-TCR, TCR-HLA and TCR-CMV co-occurrence, with a repertoire-size bias correction applied to TCR pairs. A later analysis estimated false discovery rates by permuting HLA or CMV assignments 20 times. In a later analysis, co-occurring TCRs were grouped using DBSCAN, and TCRdist sequence similarity was added for clustering within HLA-allele-positive subsets. For co-occurrence clustering, repertoires with fewer than 30,000 or more than 120,000 public chains were excluded, along with five or six repertoires with anomalous nucleotide sharing. TCRdb re-hosts the immuneACCESS table, in-frame sequences only. Its copies lack some clones; in the studies checked, an unresolved V gene accounts for under half of them, and the cause for the rest is not known. The V and J calls and clone size were taken over from that table, and D and trimming were inferred from the DNA. In all, the sample holds under 250,000 clones, and approximately 79% of those were seen once. Less than 2% of the sample rests with the top ten.

The sample taken for sequencing was PBMCs. The sequence is built from TRBV5-6 and TRBJ2-1; 15 bases in between match TRBD2. The origin of this receptor is a male donor in good health and CMV-seronegative. The sequenced DNA is TGTGCCAGCAGCTTGGAACTTGGCCGGGGACTAGCGGGAGGCCAACAGTTCTTC. Its coded protein is CASSLELGRGLAGGQQFF.